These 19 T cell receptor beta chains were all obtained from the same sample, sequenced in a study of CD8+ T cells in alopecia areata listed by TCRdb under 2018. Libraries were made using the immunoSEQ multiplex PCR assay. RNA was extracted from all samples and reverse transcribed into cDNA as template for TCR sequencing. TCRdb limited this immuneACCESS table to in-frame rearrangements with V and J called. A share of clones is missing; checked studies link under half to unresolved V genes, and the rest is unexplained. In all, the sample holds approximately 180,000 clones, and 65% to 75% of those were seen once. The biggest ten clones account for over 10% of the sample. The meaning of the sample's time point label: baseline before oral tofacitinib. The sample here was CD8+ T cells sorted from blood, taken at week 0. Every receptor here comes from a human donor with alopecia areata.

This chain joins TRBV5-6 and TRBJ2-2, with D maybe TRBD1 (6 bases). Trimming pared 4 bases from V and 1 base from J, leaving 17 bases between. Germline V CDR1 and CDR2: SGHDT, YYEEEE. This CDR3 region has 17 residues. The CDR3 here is CASSPLFATGNTGELFF. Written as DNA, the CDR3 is TGTGCCAGCAGCCCCCTTTTCGCGACAGGGAACACCGGGGAGCTGTTTTTT.

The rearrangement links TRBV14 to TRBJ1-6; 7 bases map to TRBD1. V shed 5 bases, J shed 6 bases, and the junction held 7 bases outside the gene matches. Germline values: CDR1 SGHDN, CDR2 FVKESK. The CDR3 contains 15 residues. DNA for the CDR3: TGTGCCAGCAGCTCTCAGGGGGTGGTTAATTCACCCCTCCACTTT. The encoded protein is CASSSQGVVNSPLHF.

CDR3 bases: TGTGCCAGCAGCTTAGGGGCCTTTCCCAGGGGCGAGCAGTACTTC. Amino acid sequence: CASSLGAFPRGEQYF. V gene TRBV7-9 combines with J gene TRBJ2-7, with TRBD1 as a possible D gene (6 bases). This CDR3 comprises 15 residues. V gave up 1 base and J gave up 6 bases, with 16 bases separating them. Per germline, CDR1 SEHNR and CDR2 FQNEAQ (reference sequence). The full variable domain, with the rest looked up from reference TRBV7-9 and TRBJ2-7, is DTGVSQNPRHKITKRGQNVTFRCDPISEHNRLYWYRQTLGQGPEFLTYFQNEAQLEKSRLLSDRFSAERPKGSFSTLEIQRTEQGDSAMYLCASSLGAFPRGEQYFGPGTRLTVT.

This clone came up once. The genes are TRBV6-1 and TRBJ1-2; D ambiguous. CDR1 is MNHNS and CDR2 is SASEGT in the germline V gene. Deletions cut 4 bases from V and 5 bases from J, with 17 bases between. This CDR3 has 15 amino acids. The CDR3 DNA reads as TGTGCCAGCAGTGGCCCATCGGGTGGATCGTATGGCTACACCTTC. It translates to CASSGPSGGSYGYTF.

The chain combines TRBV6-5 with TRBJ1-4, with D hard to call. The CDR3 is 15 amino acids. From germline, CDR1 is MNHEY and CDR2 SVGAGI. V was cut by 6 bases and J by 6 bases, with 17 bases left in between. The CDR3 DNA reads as TGTGCCAGCAGCCAAAATGGGGTGGGGTATGAAAAACTGTTTTTT. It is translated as CASSQNGVGYEKLFF.

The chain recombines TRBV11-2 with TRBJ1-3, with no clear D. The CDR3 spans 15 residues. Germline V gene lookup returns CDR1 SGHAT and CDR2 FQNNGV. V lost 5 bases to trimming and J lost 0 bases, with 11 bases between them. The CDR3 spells CASSPSGSSGNTIYF. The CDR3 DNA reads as TGTGCCAGCAGCCCCTCCGGAAGCTCTGGAAACACCATATATTTT.

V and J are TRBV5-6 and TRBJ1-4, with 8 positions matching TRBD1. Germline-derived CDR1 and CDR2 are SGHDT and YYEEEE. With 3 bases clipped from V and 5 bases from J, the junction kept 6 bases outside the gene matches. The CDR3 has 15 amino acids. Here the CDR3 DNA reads TGTGCCAGCAGCTACAGGGGGAGCGTAAATGAAAAACTGTTTTTT. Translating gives CASSYRGSVNEKLFF. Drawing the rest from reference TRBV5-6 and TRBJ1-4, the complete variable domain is DAGVTQSPTHLIKTRGQQVTLRCSPKSGHDTVSWYQQALGQGPQFIFQYYEEEERQRGNFPDRFSGHQFPNYSSELNVNALLLGDSALYLCASSYRGSVNEKLFFGSGTQLSVL.

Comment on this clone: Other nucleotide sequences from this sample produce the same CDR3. Here the CDR3 reads CASSQGGTEAFF. The DNA for the CDR3 is TGTGCCAGCAGCCAAGGAGGGACTGAAGCTTTCTTT. The chain uses TRBV14 and TRBJ1-1, with D unclear. CDR1 SGHDN and CDR2 FVKESK come from the germline V gene. This CDR3 comprises 12 residues. The V and J ends lost 1 base and 5 bases respectively, with 5 bases between them.

As DNA, the CDR3 is TGTGCCAGCAGTATAGGGATTTTGAACACTGAAGCTTTCTTT. This sequence encodes CASSIGILNTEAFF. The V and J genes are TRBV27 and TRBJ1-1; D gene ambiguous. V lost 5 bases and J 0 bases, leaving 10 bases between the germline ends. This CDR3 region has 14 residues. CDR1 MNHEY and CDR2 SMNVEV come from the germline V gene (reference sequence).

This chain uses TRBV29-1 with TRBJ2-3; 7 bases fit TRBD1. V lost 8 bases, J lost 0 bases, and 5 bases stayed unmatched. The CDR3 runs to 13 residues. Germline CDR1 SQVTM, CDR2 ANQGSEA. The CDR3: CSLTGLSTDTQYF. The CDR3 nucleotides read TGCAGCCTGACAGGGCTTAGCACAGATACGCAGTATTTT.

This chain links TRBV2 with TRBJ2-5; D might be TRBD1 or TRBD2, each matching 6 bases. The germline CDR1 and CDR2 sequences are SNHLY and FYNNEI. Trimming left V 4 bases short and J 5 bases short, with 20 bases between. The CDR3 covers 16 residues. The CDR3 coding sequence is TGTGCCAGCAGTGGGGGGCGGGACTTCGATGCGGAGACCCAGTACTTC. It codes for CASSGGRDFDAETQYF.

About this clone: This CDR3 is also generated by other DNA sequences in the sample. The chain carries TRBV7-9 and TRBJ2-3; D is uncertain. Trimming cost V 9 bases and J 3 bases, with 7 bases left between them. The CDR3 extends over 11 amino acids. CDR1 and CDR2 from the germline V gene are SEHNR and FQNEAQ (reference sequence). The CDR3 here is CASSPTDTQYF. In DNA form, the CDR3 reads TGTGCCAGTAGTCCTACAGATACGCAGTATTTT.

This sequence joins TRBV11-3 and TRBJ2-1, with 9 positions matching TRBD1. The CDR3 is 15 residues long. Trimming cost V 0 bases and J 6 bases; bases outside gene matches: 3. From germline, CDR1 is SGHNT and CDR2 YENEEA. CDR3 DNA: TGTGCCAGCAGCTTAGATCGGGACAGGGTCAATGAGCAGTTCTTC. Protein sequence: CASSLDRDRVNEQFF.

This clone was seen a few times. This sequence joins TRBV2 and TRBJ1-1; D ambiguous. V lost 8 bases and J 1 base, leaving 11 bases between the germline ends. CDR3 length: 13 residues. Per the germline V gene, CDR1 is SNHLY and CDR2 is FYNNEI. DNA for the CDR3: TGTGCCAGCCTCCGGAGGGAGAACACTGAAGCTTTCTTT. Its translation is CASLRRENTEAFF. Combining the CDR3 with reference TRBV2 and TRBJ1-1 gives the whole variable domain EPEVTQTPSHQVTQMGQEVILRCVPISNHLYFYWYRQILGQKVEFLVSFYNNEISEKSEIFDDQFSVERPDGSNFTLKIRSTKLEDSAMYFCASLRRENTEAFFGQGTRLTVV.

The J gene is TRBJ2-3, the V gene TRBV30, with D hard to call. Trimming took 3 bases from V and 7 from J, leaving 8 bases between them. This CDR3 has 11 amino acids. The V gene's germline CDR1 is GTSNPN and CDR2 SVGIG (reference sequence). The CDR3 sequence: CAWSGPYTQYF. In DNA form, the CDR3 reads TGTGCCTGGAGCGGACCCTATACGCAGTATTTT.

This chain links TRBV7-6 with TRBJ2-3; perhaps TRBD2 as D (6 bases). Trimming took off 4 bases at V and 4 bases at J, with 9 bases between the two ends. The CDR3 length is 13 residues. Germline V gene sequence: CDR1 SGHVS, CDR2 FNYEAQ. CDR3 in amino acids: CASSSREADTQYF. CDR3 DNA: TGTGCCAGCAGCTCCAGGGAGGCAGATACGCAGTATTTT.

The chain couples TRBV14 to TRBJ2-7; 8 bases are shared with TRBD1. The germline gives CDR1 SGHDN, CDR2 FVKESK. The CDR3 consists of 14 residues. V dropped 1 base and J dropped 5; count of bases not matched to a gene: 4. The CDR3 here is CASSQVDRAHEQYF. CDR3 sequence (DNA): TGTGCCAGCAGCCAAGTGGACAGGGCCCACGAGCAGTACTTC. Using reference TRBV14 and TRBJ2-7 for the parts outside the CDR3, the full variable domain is EAGVTQFPSHSVIEKGQTVTLRCDPISGHDNLYWYRRVMGKEIKFLLHFVKESKQDESGMPNNRFLAERTGGTYSTLKVQPAELEDSGVYFCASSQVDRAHEQYFGPGTRLTVT.

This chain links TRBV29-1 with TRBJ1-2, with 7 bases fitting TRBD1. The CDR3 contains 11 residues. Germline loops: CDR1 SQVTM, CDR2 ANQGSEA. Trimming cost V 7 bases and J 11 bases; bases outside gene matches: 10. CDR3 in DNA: TGCAGCGCCACCGGACAGGAAGGGTACACCTTC. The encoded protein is CSATGQEGYTF. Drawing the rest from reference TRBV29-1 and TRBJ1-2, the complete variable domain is SAVISQKPSRDICQRGTSLTIQCQVDSQVTMMFWYRQQPGQSLTLIATANQGSEATYESGFVIDKFPISRPNLTFSTLTVSNMSPEDSSIYLCSATGQEGYTFGSGTRLTVV.

CDR3 in amino acids: CASSAPGNTAGEEQYF. The CDR3 DNA reads as TGCGCCAGCAGCGCCCCCGGGAACACCGCGGGAGAGGAGCAGTACTTC. This chain uses TRBV5-1 with TRBJ2-7, with 7 bases fitting TRBD2. The CDR3 is 16 amino acids. Germline V gene data show CDR1 as SGHRS and CDR2 as YFSETQ. V was clipped by 4 bases and J by 7 bases; unmatched bases: 17.